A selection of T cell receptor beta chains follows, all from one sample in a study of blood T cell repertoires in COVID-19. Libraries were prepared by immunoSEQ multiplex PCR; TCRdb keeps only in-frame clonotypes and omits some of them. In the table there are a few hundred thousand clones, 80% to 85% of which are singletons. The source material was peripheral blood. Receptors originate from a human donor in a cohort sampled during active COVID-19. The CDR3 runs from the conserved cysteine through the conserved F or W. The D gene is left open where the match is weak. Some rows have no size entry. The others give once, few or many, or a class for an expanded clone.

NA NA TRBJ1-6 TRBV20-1 TGCAGTGCTAGGCGTCCACCCCTCCACTTT CSARRPPLHF
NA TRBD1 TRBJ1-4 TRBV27 TGTGCCAGCAGAACGGGGACAGGCACTAATGAAAAACTGTTTTTT CASRTGTGTNEKLFF
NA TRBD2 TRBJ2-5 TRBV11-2 TGTGCCAGCAGCCTAGCGGGAGGGAGGGAGACCCAGTACTTC CASSLAGGRETQYF
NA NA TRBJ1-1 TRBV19 TGTGCCAGTAGTCTTGGGACTTACACTGAAGCTTTCTTT CASSLGTYTEAFF
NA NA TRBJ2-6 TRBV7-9 TGTGCCAGCACCCAGGGGTCTGGGGCCAACGTCCTGACTTTC CASTQGSGANVLTF
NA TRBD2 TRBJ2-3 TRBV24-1 TGTGCCACCAGAGATAGCGGGAGGAGCCCAGATACGCAGTATTTT CATRDSGRSPDTQYF
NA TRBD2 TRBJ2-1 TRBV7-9 TGTGCCAGCAGCTTACTAGCGGGGCACTACAATGAGCAGTTCTTC CASSLLAGHYNEQFF
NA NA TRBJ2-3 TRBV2 TGTGCCAGCAGTCGACAGGTCCCTACAGATACGCAGTATTTT CASSRQVPTDTQYF
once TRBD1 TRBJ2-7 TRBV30 TGTGCCTGGACTACAGGGGGCGAGCAGTACTTC CAWTTGGEQYF
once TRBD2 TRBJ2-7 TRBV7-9 TGTGCCAGCAGCCCCGGGACTAGCGGGAGTTCCTACGAGCAGTACTTC CASSPGTSGSSYEQYF
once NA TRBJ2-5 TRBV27 TGTGCCAGCAGTTTATCGGGAGCAGGGAGGCGAGAGACCCAGTACTTC CASSLSGAGRRETQYF
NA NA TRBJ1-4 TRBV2 TGTGCCAGCAGACTTTTTACAGGAGTCAATGAAAAACTGTTTTTT CASRLFTGVNEKLFF
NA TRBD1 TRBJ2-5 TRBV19 TGTGCCAGTAGCCGGACAGGCTCGTTAGAGACCCAGTACTTC CASSRTGSLETQYF
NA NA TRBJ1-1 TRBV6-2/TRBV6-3 TGTGCCAGCAGTTACGTCCGCAGGATGACTGAAGCTTTCTTT CASSYVRRMTEAFF
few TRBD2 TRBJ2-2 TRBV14 TGTGCCAGCAGCCCTAGCGGGAGAGGCACCGGGGAGCTGTTTTTT CASSPSGRGTGELFF
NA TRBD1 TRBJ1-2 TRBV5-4 TGTGCCAGCAGCCCTGGGACAGGGAACTATGGCTACACCTTC CASSPGTGNYGYTF
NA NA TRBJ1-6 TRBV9 TGTGCCAGCAGCCCGACAGTTTACTCCTATAATTCACCCCTCCACTTT CASSPTVYSYNSPLHF
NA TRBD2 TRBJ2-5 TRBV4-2 TGTGCCAGCAGCCAAGAGGGGACTAGCGGGAGTTATGAGACCCAGTACTTC CASSQEGTSGSYETQYF
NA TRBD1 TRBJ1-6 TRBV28 TGTGCCAGCAGCAAGACAGGGGTATATAATTCACCCCTCCACTTT CASSKTGVYNSPLHF
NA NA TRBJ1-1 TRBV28 TGTGCCAGCACCCCGCTGGGCAGACCAGAAGCTTTCTTT CASTPLGRPEAFF
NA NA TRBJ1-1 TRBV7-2 TGTGCCAGCAGCTTAGGTTCCTTGGGAGTAGGAGCTTTCTTT CASSLGSLGVGAFF
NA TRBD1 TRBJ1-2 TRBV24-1 TGTGCCACCAGTGCCCGGGACAGGGGGGGCTACACCTTC CATSARDRGGYTF
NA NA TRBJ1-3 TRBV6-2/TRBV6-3 TGTGCCAGCAGCCCCCTGCGGCAGGGATCTGGAAACACCATATATTTT CASSPLRQGSGNTIYF
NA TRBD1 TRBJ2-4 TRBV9 TGTGCCAGCAGCGTTACTGTAGGGACAGGCAAAAACATTCAGTACTTC CASSVTVGTGKNIQYF
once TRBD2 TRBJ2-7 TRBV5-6 TGTGCCAGCAGGGGACTAGCGGGAGGTTACGAGCAGTACTTC CASRGLAGGYEQYF
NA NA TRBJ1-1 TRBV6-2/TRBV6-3 TGTGCCAGCAGTTACCAGGGGTCGAACACTGAAGCTTTCTTT CASSYQGSNTEAFF
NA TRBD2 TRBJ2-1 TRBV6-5 TGTGCCAGCAGTTACTCGAAACTAGCGCTCGCCAATGAGCAGTTCTTC CASSYSKLALANEQFF
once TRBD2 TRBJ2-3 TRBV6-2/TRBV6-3 TGTGCCAGCAGTTACTCAGGACTAGCAGGGGATACGCAGTATTTT CASSYSGLAGDTQYF
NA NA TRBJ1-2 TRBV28 TGTGCCAGCATCCCAAGGGGGGGGAACGGCTACACCTTC CASIPRGGNGYTF
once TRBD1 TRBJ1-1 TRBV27 TGTGCCAGCAGTTGGGACAGGGTGAAAATGAACACTGAAGCTTTCTTT CASSWDRVKMNTEAFF
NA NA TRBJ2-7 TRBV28 TGTGCCAGCAGGAGGGGGAACTACGGGGCGTACGAGCAGTACTTC CASRRGNYGAYEQYF
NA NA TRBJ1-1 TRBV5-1 TGCGCCAGCAGCCAGGGGACCCTGGGGACTGAAGCTTTCTTT CASSQGTLGTEAFF
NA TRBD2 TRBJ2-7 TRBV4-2 TGTGCCAGCAGCCAAGATAGGACTAGCGGTCCCTACGAGCAGTACTTC CASSQDRTSGPYEQYF
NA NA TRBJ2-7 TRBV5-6 TGTGCCAGCAGCTTGGGGGGGCGGTACGAGCAGTACTTC CASSLGGRYEQYF
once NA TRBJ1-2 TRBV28 TGTGCCAGCAGTAAGGCAGGGGCGCTTCGAGCTAACTATGGCTACACCTTC CASSKAGALRANYGYTF
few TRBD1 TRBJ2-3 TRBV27 TGTGCCAGCAGTTTTGAGGGACAGGGTCTTCATACGCAGTATTTT CASSFEGQGLHTQYF
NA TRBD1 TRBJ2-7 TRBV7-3 TGTGCCAGCAGCTCAACGACAGGGAGCTCCTACGAGCAGTACTTC CASSSTTGSSYEQYF
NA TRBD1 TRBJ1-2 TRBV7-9 TGTGCCAGCAGCGGGACAGGGGTACGATATGGCTACACCTTC CASSGTGVRYGYTF
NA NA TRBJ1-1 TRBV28 TGTGCCAGTTCGGGAACTGAAGCTTTCTTT CASSGTEAFF
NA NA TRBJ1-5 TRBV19 TGTGCCAGTAGTTCAGACTTGAGGAATCAGCCCCAGCATTTT CASSSDLRNQPQHF
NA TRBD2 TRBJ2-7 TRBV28 TGTGCCAGCAGTTTAGGGTCTAGCGGGTCCCACGAGCAGTACTTC CASSLGSSGSHEQYF
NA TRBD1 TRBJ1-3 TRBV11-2 TGTGCCAGCAGGTCCGGGACAGGGGTGTCGGGAAACACCATATATTTT CASRSGTGVSGNTIYF
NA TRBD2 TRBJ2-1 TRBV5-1 TGCGCCAGCAGCCCGGGACTAGCGGGAGGGCCCTACAATGAGCAGTTCTTC CASSPGLAGGPYNEQFF
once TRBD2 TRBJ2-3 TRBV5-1 TGCGCCAGCAGCTTCGCGGGAGGGCCCCCAGATACGCAGTATTTT CASSFAGGPPDTQYF
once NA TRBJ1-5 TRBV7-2 TGTGCCAGCAGCTTAGGCACCAGGGGAAGGGTGTATAGCAATCAGCCCCAGCATTTT CASSLGTRGRVYSNQPQHF
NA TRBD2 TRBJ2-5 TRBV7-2 TGTGCCAGCAGCCCCCTGGGACTAGCGGGAATAGAGACCCAGTACTTC CASSPLGLAGIETQYF